The source of this TCR beta chain is a study of T cell responses to AZD1222 COVID-19 vaccine (dated by TCRdb to the early 2020s). Notes on the research overall: AZD1222 recipients with second doses at about 4 weeks or about 12 weeks were pooled, because spike-specific TCR depth and breadth did not differ between schedules. A total of 233 trial participants underwent TCR sequencing, of whom some 210 received two doses of AZD1222 and about 25 received two doses of the MenACWY control vaccine. Trial participants were enrolled into age subgroups of 18-55, 56-69 and 70-plus years, which contained about 150, 28 and 57 TCR-sequenced participants, respectively. General study outcomes and caveats: Because no samples from the day 14 peak response were available, repertoires could be characterized only after the peak T cell response. Participants were mostly white British, with more females than males. The authors suggested clonal diversity may have been underestimated. After two AZD1222 doses, both the breadth and the depth of spike-specific TCRs were significantly higher than at day 0 and than in MenACWY recipients. Only five to seven AZD1222 recipients were SARS-CoV-2 seropositive at baseline, limiting conclusions about previously exposed vaccinees. Reportedly, close to half of the unique spike-specific TCRs recognized epitopes lying outside the regions that are mutated in the B.1.351 and B.1.1.7 variants. The 56-69-year group was small, and its depth increase did not reach significance, likely because of low power. The vaccine-associated CD4 TCRs covered the entire spike protein, and the dominant responses fell in regions 160-218 and 743-854.

The intended sense of this specimen's time point label: baseline before first vaccination. Vaccinee samples came from UK trials COV001 and COV002, including a single-blind randomized controlled phase 2/3 trial of AZD1222 (ChAdOx1 nCoV-19) in healthy adults. Trial participant PBMC samples were collected at day 0 and day 28 after the second dose for TCRbeta chain sequencing. The CDR3 regions of human TCRbeta chains were analyzed by immunosequencing. From the authors' description of their analysis: TCRs in the repertoires were compared against a reference library of SARS-CoV-2-specific TCRs that had been generated with the MIRA antigen-specificity platform. Breadth meant the fraction of unique TCRs that were SARS-CoV-2-associated, whereas depth meant the fraction of total T cells that were SARS-CoV-2-associated. Using the MIRA data, each spike-specific TCR was assigned both to the spike region to which the TCR was reactive and to a CD4 or CD8 class. Log10-transformed breadth and depth values were compared by one-way ANOVA with Sidak's multiple comparisons tests. Imported from immuneACCESS, the table was reduced by TCRdb to in-frame sequences with V and J called. These copies leave out some clones; in studies compared against another copy, an unresolved V gene accounts for under half, and the cause of the remainder is not known. V, J and clone size were drawn from that table, and D and trimming were deduced from the DNA. Counted in this sample were some 150,000 clones; 70% to 90% of them appeared once. The ten largest clones represent roughly 3% of the sample.

To note about this clone: The antigen it recognizes is unknown. There are no base qualities to consult, and no much larger clone falls within one base.

Counted from cysteine to phenylalanine, this CDR3 has 13 amino acids. The sequence is cut down to CDR3 DNA, 39 bases in frame from base 1. Taken from the germline V gene, the CDR1 and CDR2 loops are SQVTM and ANQGSEA. V is shortened by 4 bases, J by 7 bases, and the region joining them spans 11 bases. The receptor was derived from an adult in good health. The chain is assembled from TRBV29-1 and TRBJ1-6; perhaps TRBD1 is the D gene, with 6 bases matching. The sample in question was peripheral blood, obtained on day 0 of AZD1222 vaccination. The sequenced DNA is TGCAGCGTTGGGACAGACATCAATTCACCCCTCCACTTT. The encoded protein is CSVGTDINSPLHF.